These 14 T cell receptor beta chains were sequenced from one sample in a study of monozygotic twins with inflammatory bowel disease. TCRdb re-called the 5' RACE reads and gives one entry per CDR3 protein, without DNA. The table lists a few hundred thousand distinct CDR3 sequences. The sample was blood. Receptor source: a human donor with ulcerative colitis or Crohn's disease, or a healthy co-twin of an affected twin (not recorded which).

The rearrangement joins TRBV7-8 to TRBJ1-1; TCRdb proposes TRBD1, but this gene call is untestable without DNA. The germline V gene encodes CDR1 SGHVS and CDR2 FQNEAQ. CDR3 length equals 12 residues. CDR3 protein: CASSLATGEAFF.

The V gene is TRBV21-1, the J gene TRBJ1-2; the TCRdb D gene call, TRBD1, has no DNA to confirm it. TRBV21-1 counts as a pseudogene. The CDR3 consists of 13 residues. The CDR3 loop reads CASSGAGSHGYTF.

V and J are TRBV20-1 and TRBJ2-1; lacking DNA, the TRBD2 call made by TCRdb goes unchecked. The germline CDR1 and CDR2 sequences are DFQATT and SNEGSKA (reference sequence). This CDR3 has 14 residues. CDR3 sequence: CSARRSGGTDEQFF.

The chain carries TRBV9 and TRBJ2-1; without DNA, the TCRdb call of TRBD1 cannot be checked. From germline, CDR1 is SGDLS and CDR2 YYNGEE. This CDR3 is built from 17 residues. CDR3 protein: CASSVADGTGGRNEQFF.

CDR3 residues: CATSRDQGATEKLFF. The chain carries TRBV15 and TRBJ1-4; TCRdb returns TRBD1, unconfirmable since there is no DNA. Germline V CDR1 and CDR2: LNHNV, YYDKDF (reference sequence). This CDR3 comprises 15 residues.

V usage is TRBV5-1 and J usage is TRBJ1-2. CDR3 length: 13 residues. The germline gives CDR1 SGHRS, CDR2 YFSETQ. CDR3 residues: CASSLTSNYGYTF.

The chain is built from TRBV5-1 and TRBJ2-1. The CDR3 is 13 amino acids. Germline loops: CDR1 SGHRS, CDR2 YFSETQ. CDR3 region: CASSLSSGNEQFF.

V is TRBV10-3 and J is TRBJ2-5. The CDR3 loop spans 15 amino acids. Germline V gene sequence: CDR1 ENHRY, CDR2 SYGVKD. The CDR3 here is CAISEAAAAEETQYF.

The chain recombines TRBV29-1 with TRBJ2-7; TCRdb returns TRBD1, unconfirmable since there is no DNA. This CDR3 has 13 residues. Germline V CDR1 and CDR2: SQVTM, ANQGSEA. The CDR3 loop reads CSGALSPVGQQYF.

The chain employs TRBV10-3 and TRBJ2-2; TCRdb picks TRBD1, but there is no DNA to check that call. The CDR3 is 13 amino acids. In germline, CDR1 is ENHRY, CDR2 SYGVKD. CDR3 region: CAIKGGLTGELFF.

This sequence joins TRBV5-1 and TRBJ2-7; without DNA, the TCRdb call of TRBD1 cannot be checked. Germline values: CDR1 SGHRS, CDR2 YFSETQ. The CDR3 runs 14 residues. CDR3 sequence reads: CASSSRQGRDEQYF.

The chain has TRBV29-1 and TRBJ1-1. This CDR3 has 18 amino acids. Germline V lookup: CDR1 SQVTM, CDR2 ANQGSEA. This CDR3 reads CSVRGAPRDTHRDTEAFF.

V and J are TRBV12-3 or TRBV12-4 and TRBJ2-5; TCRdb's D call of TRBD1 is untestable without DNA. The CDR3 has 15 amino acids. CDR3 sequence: CASSPSGEGYETQYF.

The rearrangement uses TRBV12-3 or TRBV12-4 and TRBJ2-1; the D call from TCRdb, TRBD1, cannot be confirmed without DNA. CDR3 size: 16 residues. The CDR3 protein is CASSFGGGQVYNEQFF.